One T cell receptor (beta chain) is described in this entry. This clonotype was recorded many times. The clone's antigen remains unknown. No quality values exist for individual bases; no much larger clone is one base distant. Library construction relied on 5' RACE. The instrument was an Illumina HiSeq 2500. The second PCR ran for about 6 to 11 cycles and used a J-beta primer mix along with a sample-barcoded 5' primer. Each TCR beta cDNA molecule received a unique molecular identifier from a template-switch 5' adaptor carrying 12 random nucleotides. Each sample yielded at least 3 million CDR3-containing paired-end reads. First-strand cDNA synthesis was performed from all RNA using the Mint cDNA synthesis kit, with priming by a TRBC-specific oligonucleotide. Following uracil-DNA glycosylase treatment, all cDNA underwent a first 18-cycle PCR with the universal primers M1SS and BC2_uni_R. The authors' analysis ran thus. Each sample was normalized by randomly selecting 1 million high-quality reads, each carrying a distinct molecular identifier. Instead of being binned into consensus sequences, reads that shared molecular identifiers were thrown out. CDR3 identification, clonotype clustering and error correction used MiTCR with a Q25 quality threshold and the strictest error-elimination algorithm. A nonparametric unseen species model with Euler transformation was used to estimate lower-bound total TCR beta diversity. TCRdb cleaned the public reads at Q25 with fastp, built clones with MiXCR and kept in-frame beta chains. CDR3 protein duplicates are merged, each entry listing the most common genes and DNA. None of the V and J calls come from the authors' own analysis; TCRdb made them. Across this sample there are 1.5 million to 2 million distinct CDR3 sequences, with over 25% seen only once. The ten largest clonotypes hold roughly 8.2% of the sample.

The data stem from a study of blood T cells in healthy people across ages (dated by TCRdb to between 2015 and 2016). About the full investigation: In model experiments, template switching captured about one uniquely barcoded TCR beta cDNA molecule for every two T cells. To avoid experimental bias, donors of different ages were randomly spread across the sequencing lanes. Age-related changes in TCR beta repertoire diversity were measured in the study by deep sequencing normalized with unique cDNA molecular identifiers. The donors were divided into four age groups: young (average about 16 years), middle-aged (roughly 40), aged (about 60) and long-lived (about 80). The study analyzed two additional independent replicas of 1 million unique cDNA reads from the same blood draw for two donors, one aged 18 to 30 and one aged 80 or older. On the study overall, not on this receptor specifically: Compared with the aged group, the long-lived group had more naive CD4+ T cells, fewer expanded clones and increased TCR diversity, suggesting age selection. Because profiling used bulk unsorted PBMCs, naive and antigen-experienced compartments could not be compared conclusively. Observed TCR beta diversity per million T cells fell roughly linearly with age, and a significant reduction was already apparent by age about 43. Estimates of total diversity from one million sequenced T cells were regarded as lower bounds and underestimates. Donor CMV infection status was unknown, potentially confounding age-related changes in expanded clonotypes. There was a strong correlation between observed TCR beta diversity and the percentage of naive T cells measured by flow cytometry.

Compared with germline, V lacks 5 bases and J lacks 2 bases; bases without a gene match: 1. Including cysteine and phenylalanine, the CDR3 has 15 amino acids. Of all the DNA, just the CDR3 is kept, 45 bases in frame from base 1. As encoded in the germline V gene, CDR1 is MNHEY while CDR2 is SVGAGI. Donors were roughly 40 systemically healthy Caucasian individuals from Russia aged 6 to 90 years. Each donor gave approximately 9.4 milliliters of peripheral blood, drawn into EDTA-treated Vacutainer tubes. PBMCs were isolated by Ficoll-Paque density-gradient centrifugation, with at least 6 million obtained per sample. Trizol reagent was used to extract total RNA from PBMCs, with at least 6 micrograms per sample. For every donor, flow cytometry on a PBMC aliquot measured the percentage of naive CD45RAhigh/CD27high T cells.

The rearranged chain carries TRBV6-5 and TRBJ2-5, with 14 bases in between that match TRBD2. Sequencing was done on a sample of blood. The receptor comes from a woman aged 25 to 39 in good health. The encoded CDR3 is CASSRTSGRQETQYF. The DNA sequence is TGTGCCAGCAGTCGGACTAGCGGGAGGCAAGAGACCCAGTACTTC.